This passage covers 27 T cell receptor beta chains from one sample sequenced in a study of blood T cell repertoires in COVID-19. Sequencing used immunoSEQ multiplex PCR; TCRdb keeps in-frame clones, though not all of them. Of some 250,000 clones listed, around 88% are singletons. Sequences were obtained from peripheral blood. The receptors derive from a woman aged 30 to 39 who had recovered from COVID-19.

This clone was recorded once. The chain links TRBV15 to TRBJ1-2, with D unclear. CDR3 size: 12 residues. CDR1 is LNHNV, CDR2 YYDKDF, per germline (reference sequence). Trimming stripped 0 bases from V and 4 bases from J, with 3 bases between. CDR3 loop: CATSRDGYGYTF. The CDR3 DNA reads TGTGCCACCAGCAGAGACGGCTATGGCTACACCTTC.

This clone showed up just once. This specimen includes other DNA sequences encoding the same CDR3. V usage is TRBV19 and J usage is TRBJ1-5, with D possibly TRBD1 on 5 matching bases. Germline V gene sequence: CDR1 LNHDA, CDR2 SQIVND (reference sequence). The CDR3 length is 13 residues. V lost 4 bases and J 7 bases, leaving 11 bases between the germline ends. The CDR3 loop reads CASSTQGNQPQHF. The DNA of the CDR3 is TGTGCCAGTAGTACCCAGGGTAACCAGCCCCAGCATTTT.

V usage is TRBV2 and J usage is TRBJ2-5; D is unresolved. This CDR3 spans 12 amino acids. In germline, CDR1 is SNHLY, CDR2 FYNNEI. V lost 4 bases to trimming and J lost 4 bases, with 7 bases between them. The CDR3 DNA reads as TGTGCCAGCAGTGTAGCCAGAGAGACCCAGTACTTC. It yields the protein CASSVARETQYF.

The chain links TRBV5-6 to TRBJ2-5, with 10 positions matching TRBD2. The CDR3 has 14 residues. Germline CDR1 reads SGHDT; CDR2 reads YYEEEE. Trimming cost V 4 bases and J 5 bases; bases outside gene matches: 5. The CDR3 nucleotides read TGTGCCAGCAGCGCCACTAGCGGGGATGAGACCCAGTACTTC. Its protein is CASSATSGDETQYF.

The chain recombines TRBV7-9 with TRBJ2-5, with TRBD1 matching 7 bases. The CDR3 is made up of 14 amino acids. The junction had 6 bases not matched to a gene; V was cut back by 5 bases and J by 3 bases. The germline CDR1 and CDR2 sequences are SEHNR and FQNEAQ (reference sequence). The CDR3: CASSQGQTKETQYF. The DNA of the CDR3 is TGTGCCAGCAGCCAGGGACAGACGAAAGAGACCCAGTACTTC.

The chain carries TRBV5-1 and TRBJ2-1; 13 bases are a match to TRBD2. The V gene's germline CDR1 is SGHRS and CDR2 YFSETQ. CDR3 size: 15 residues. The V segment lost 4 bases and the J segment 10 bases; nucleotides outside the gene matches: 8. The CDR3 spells CASSTDPGLAGEQFF. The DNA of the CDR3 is TGCGCCAGCAGCACTGACCCGGGACTAGCGGGGGAGCAGTTCTTC.

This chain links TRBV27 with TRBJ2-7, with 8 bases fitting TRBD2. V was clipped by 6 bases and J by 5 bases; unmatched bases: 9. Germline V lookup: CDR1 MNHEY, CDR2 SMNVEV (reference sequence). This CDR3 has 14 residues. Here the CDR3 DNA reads TGTGCCAGCAGGCCCGGGACTAGGCAAGACGAGCAGTACTTC. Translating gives CASRPGTRQDEQYF.

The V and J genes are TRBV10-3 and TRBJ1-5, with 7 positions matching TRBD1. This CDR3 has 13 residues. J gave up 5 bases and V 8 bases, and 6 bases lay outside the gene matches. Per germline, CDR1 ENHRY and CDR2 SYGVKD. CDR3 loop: CAIVDRVDQPQHF. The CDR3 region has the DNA TGTGCCATCGTCGACAGGGTGGATCAGCCCCAGCATTTT.

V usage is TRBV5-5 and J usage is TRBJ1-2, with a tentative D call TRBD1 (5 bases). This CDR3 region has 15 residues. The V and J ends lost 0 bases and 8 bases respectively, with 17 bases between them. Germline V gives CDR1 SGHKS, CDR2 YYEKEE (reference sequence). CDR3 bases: TGTGCCAGCAGCTTGGTAGGCAGGGACTCGGGGGGCTACACCTTC. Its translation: CASSLVGRDSGGYTF.

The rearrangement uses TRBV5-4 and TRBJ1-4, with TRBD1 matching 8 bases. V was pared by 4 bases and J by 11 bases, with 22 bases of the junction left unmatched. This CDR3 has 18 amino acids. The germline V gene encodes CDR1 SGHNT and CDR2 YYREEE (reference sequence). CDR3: CASSTSDRVGHFGSKLFF. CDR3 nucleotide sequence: TGTGCCAGCAGCACGTCGGACAGGGTAGGCCACTTCGGCTCTAAACTGTTTTTT.

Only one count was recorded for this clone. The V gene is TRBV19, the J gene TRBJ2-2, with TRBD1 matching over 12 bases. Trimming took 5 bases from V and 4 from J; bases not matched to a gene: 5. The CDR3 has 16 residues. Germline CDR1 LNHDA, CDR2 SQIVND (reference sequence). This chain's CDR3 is CASSPGQGAGTGELFF. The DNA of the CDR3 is TGTGCCAGTAGTCCGGGACAGGGGGCTGGCACCGGGGAGCTGTTTTTT.

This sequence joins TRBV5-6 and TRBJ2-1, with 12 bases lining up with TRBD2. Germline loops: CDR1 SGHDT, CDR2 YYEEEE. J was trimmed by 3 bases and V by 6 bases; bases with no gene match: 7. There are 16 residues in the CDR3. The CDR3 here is CASILAGGLFYNEQFF. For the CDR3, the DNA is TGTGCCAGCATCCTAGCGGGGGGGCTCTTCTACAATGAGCAGTTCTTC.

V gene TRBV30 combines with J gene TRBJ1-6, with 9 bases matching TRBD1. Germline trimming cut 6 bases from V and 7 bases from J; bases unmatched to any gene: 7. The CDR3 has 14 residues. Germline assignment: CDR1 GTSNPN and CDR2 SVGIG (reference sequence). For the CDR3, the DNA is TGTGCCTGTGCACAGGGGGCGCAGAATTCACCCCTCCACTTT. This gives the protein CACAQGAQNSPLHF.

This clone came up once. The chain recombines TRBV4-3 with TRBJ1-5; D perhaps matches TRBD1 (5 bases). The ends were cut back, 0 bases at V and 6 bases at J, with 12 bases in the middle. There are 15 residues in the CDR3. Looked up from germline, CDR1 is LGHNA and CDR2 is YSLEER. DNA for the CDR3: TGCGCCAGCAGCCAAGATTCGGGGGTAGGTCAGCCCCAGCATTTT. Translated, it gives CASSQDSGVGQPQHF.

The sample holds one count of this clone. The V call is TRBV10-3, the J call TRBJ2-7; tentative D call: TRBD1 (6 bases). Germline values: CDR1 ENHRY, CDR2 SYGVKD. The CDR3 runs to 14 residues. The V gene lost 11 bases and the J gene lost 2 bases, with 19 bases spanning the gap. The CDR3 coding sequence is TGTGCCTCATCAGGGGACACGGCCACCTACGAGCAGTACTTC. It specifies CASSGDTATYEQYF.

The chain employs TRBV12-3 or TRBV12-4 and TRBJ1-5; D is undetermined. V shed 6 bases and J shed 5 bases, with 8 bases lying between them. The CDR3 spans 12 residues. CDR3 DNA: TGTGCCAGCAGGCGTATGGATCAGCCCCAGCATTTT. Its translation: CASRRMDQPQHF.

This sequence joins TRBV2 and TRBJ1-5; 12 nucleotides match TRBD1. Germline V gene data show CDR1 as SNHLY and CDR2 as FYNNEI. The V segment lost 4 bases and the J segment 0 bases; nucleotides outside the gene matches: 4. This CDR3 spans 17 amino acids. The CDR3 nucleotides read TGTGCCAGCAGTGGGGACAGGGGGCTCGGTAGCAATCAGCCCCAGCATTTT. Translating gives CASSGDRGLGSNQPQHF.

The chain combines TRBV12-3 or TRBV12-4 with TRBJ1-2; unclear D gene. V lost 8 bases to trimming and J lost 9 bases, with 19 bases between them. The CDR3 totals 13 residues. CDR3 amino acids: CASWHHGEESYTF. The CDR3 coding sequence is TGTGCCAGCTGGCACCACGGGGAGGAGAGCTACACCTTC.

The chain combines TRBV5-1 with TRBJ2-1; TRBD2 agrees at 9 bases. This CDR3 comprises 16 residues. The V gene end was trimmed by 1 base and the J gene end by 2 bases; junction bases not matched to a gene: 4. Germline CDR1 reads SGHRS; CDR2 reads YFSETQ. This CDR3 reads CASSLYGTSPYNEQFF. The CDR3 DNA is TGCGCCAGCAGCTTGTATGGGACTAGCCCCTACAATGAGCAGTTCTTC.

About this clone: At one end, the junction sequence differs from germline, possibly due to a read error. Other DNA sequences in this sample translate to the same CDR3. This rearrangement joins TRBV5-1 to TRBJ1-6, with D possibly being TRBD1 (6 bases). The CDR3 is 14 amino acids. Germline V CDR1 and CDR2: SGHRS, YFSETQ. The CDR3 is CASSLTGMNSPLHF. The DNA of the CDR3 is TGCGCCAGCAGCTTGACAGGGATGAATTCACCCCTCCATTTT.

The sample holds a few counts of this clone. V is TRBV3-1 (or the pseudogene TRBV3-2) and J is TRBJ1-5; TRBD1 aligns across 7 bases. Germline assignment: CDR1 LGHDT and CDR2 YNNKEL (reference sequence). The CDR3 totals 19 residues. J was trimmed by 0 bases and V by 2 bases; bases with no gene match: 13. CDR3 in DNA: TGTGCCAGCAGCCAAACGTTTCGACAGGGCCACTATAGCAATCAGCCCCAGCATTTT. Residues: CASSQTFRQGHYSNQPQHF.

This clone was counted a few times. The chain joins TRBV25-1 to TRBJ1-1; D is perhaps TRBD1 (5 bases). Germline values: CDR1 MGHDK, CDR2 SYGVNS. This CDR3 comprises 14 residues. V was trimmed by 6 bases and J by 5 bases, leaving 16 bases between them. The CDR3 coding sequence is TGTGCCAGCAGGGTCGGCCCGGGACTTACTGAAGCTTTCTTT. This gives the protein CASRVGPGLTEAFF.

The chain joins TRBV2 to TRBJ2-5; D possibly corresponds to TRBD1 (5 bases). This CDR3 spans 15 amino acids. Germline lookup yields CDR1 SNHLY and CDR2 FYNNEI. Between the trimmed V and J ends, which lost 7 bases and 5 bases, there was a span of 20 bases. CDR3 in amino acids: CASTTRQGLQETQYF. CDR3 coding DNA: TGTGCCAGCACGACACGGCAGGGATTGCAGGAGACCCAGTACTTC.

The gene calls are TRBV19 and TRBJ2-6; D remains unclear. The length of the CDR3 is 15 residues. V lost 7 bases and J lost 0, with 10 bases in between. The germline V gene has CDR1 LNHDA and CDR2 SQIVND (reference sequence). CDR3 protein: CASNARTSGANVLTF. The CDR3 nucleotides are TGTGCCAGTAATGCCAGAACCTCTGGGGCCAACGTCCTGACTTTC.

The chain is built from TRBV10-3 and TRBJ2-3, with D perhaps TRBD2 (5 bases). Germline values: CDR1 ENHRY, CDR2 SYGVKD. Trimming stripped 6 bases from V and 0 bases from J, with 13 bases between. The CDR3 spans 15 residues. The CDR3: CAISAKGGSTDTQYF. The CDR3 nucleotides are TGTGCCATCAGCGCCAAGGGCGGGAGCACAGATACGCAGTATTTT.

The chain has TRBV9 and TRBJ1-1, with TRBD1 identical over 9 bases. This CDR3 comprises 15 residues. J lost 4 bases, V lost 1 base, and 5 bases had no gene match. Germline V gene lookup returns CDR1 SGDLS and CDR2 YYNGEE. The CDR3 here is CASSVRGTGITEAFF. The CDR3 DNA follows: TGTGCCAGCAGCGTAAGGGGGACAGGGATCACTGAAGCTTTCTTT.

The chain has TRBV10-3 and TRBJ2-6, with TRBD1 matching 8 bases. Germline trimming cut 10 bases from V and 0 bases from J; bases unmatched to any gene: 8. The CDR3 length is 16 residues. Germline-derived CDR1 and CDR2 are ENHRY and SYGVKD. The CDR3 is CASTGQAISGANVLTF. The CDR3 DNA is TGTGCCAGCACGGGACAGGCGATCTCTGGGGCCAACGTCCTGACTTTC.